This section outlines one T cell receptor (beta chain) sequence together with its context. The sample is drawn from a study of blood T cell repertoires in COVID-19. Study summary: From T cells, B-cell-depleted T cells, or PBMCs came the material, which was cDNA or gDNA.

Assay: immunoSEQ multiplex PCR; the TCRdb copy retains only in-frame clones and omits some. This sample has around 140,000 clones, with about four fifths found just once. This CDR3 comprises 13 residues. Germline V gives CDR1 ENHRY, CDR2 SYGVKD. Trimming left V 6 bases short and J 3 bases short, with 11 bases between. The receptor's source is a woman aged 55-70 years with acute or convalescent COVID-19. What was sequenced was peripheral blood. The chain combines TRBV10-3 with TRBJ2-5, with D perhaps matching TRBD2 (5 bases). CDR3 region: CAIRQGLEETQYF. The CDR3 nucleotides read TGTGCCATCAGACAAGGACTGGAAGAGACCCAGTACTTC.